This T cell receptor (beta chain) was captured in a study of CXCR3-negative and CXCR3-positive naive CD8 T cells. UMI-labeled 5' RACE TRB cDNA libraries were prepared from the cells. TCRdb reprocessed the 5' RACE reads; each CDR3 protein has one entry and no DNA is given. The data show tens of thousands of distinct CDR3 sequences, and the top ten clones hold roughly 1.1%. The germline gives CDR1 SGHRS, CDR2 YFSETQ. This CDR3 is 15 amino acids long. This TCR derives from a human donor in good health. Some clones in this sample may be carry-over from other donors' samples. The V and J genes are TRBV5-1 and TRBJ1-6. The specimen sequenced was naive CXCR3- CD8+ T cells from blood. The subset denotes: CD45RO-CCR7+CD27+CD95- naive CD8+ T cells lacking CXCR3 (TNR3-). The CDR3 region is CASSLVGEDNSPLHF.